This passage covers 13 T cell receptor beta chains from one sample sequenced in a study of post-analysis software for immune sequencing data. Study-level results: When patients were compared with controls, five TRBV segments were more frequent, TRBV5-6, TRBV5-1 and TRBV20-1 among them.

Antigens of these TCRs are unknown. Built from TCR beta cDNA, the libraries had unique molecular identifiers in them. TCRdb re-derived calls from the PCR reads in MiXCR, one entry per CDR3 protein. The table shows 650,000 to 850,000 distinct CDR3 sequences, with about half occurring only once. The sequencing sample was made of blood. Receptors were obtained from a girl between 10 and 17 years old with multiple sclerosis.

The chain couples TRBV4-1 to TRBJ1-1; D possibly corresponds to TRBD1 (5 bases). Between the trimmed V and J ends, which lost 0 bases and 1 base, there was a span of 12 bases. The germline gives CDR1 MGHRA, CDR2 YSYEKL. The CDR3 extends over 16 amino acids. The CDR3 loop reads CASSQDSDGANTEAFF. DNA of the CDR3: TGCGCCAGCAGCCAAGACTCAGACGGGGCGAACACTGAAGCTTTCTTT.

The chain combines TRBV7-6 with TRBJ2-1, with 9 bases lining up with TRBD1. In germline, CDR1 is SGHVS, CDR2 FNYEAQ. After removal of 4 bases from V and 5 bases from J, the junction contained 6 bases not matched to a gene. The CDR3 covers 15 residues. The CDR3 reads CASSYRDRVHNEQFF. The DNA of the CDR3 is TGTGCCAGCAGCTACCGGGACAGGGTCCACAATGAGCAGTTCTTC.

The chain is built from TRBV3-1 and TRBJ2-4; D might be TRBD1 (6 bases). The closer fit of TRBJ2-7 to the DNA end suggests the J call may be wrong. Germline V gene data show CDR1 as LGHDT and CDR2 as YNNKEL (reference sequence). CDR3 size: 15 residues. The CDR3 reads CASSPSGTPRYEQYF. The CDR3 DNA reads as TGTGCCAGCAGCCCTTCCGGGACACCGCGATACGAGCAGTACTTC.

The rearrangement uses TRBV10-2 and TRBJ2-1; a weak D match, TRBD2 (6 bases). The length of the CDR3 is 17 residues. The V gene's germline CDR1 is WSHSY and CDR2 SAAADI. Trimming took 0 bases from V and 6 from J, leaving 18 bases between them. The CDR3 region is CASSESKGPEGSNEQFF. CDR3 nucleotide sequence: TGCGCCAGCAGTGAGTCGAAGGGGCCGGAGGGTAGCAATGAGCAGTTCTTC.

The chain has TRBV7-9 and TRBJ1-1, with D unresolved. The CDR3 extends over 13 amino acids. Germline values: CDR1 SEHNR, CDR2 FQNEAQ (reference sequence). Trimming pared 3 bases from V and 11 bases from J, leaving 16 bases between. Here the CDR3 reads CASSFFGEGTAFF. The CDR3 DNA reads TGTGCCAGCAGCTTTTTTGGGGAGGGTACGGCTTTCTTT.

The chain employs TRBV29-1 and TRBJ2-3; D might be TRBD1 or TRBD2, each matching 5 bases. This CDR3 region has 13 residues. CDR1 is SQVTM and CDR2 is ANQGSEA in the germline V gene. V was pared by 8 bases and J by 0 bases, with 12 bases between. Here the CDR3 DNA reads TGCAGCCCCCCGGGACCAAGCACAGATACGCAGTATTTT. It codes for CSPPGPSTDTQYF.

There are a few counts of this clonotype. The rearrangement uses TRBV7-2 and TRBJ2-4; 11 nucleotides agree with TRBD2. The CDR3 extends over 18 amino acids. CDR1 SGHTA and CDR2 FQGNSA come from the germline V gene. With 4 bases clipped from V and 1 base from J, the junction kept 9 bases outside the gene matches. The DNA for the CDR3 is TGTGCCAGCAGCTGGGTTAGCGGGAGGGCGGGTGCCAAAAACATTCAGTACTTC. Its protein product is CASSWVSGRAGAKNIQYF.

This clonotype has only a few counts. This chain uses TRBV5-5 with TRBJ2-3; D may be TRBD2 (6 bases). The CDR3 loop spans 12 amino acids. Trimming cost V 7 bases and J 3 bases, with 9 bases left between them. Germline assignment: CDR1 SGHKS and CDR2 YYEKEE (reference sequence). DNA for the CDR3: TGTGCCAGCGTGGGGGGTACAGATACGCAGTATTTT. Protein sequence: CASVGGTDTQYF.

V and J are TRBV12-3 or TRBV12-4 and TRBJ1-4; the match to TRBD1 covers 8 bases. After removal of 6 bases from V and 8 bases from J, the junction contained 14 bases not matched to a gene. CDR3 size: 16 residues. The CDR3 loop is CASSRTGRREGEKLFF. The CDR3 DNA reads as TGTGCCAGCAGCCGGACAGGGAGGAGAGAGGGAGAAAAACTGTTTTTT.

CDR3 in DNA: TGTGCCAGCACCGAACTCTGGACCAGCGGGGAGGGAGATACGCAGTATTTT. This gives the protein CASTELWTSGEGDTQYF. This chain connects TRBV12-3 or TRBV12-4 to TRBJ2-3; 7 bases are a match to TRBD2. This CDR3 spans 17 amino acids. Trimming cost V 7 bases and J 5 bases; bases outside gene matches: 18.

This clonotype was observed a handful of times. This chain links TRBV12-3 or TRBV12-4 with TRBJ2-3, with TRBD2 as a possible D gene (5 bases). Between the trimmed V and J ends, which lost 6 bases and 6 bases, there was a span of 19 bases. The CDR3 is 15 residues long. In nucleotides, the CDR3 is TGTGCCAGCAGACCACGACTATTTGTACCGGATACGCAGTATTTT. This codes for CASRPRLFVPDTQYF.

For the CDR3, the DNA is TGCAGCGTTGAAGGGGACGGGGGTCCCTACGAGCAGTACTTC. The encoded protein is CSVEGDGGPYEQYF. V usage is TRBV29-1 and J usage is TRBJ2-7; D might be TRBD2 (6 bases). V was shortened by 1 base and J by 2 bases, with 12 bases between the two germline ends. CDR3 length: 14 amino acids. CDR1 is SQVTM and CDR2 is ANQGSEA in the germline V gene.

This clonotype has a handful of counts. V usage is TRBV7-2 and J usage is TRBJ2-3; D is perhaps TRBD1 or TRBD2 (5 bases each). The CDR3 length is 13 residues. Trimming stripped 5 bases from V and 6 bases from J, with 12 bases between. Germline V gene sequence: CDR1 SGHTA, CDR2 FQGNSA. Here the CDR3 reads CASSNTRDDTQYF. DNA for the CDR3: TGTGCCAGCAGCAATACACGGGACGATACGCAGTATTTT.